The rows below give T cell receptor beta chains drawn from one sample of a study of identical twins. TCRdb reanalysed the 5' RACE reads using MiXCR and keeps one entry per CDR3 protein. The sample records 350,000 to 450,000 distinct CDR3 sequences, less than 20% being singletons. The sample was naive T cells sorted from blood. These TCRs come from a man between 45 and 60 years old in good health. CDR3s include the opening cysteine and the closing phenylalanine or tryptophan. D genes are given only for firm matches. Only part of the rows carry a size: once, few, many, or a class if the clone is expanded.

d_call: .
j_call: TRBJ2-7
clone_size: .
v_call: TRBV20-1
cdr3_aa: CSAPWTSYEQYF
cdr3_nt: TGCAGTGCTCCCTGGACCTCCTACGAGCAGTACTTC

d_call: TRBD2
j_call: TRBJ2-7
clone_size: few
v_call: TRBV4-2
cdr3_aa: CASSQVGGTYEQYF
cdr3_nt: TGTGCCAGCAGCCAAGTCGGGGGGACCTACGAGCAGTACTTC

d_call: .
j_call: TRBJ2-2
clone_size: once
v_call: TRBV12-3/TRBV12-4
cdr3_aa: CASIWGDRGRAGELFF
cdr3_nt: TGTGCCAGCATCTGGGGGGATCGGGGTAGAGCCGGGGAGCTGTTTTTT

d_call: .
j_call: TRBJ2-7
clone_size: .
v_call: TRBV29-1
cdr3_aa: CSVEKGYEQYF
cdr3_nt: TGCAGCGTTGAAAAGGGCTACGAGCAGTACTTC

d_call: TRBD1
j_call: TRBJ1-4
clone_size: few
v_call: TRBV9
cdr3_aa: CASSPTTGEINEKLFF
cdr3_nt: TGTGCCAGCAGCCCCACTACAGGGGAAATTAATGAAAAACTGTTTTTT

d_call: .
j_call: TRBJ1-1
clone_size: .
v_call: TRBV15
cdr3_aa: CATSRDMTSNTEAFF
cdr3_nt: TGTGCCACCAGCAGAGATATGACGTCGAACACTGAAGCTTTCTTT

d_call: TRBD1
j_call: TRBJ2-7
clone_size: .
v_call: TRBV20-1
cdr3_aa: CSAPVWTGLTSYEQYF
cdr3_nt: TGCAGTGCCCCAGTATGGACAGGGCTAACCTCCTACGAGCAGTACTTC

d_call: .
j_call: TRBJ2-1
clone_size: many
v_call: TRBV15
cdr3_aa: CATSYQLVRDGNEQFF
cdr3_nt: TGTGCCACCAGTTATCAACTTGTCCGGGACGGCAATGAGCAGTTCTTC

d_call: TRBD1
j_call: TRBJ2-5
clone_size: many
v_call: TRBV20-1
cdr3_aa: CSAPDRVETQYF
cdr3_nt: TGCAGTGCACCGGACAGGGTGGAGACCCAGTACTTC

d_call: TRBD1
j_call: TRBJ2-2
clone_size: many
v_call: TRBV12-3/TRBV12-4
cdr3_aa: CASSFLLRQGTGELFF
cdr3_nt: TGTGCCAGCAGTTTTCTCCTCCGACAGGGGACCGGGGAGCTGTTTTTT

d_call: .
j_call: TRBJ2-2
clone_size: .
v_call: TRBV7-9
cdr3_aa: CASSLLRLTGELFF
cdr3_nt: TGTGCCAGCAGCTTATTAAGGTTAACCGGGGAGCTGTTTTTT

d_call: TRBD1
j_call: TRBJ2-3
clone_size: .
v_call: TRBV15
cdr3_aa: CATSRTQGAGDTQYF
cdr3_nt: TGTGCCACCAGCAGGACACAGGGGGCGGGAGATACGCAGTATTTT

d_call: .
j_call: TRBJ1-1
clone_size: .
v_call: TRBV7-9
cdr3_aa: CASSSPRGGREDTEAFF
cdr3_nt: TGTGCCAGCAGCTCCCCCCGGGGGGGGCGGGAGGACACTGAAGCTTTCTTT

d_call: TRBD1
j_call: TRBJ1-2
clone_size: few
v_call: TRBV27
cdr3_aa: CASRPSGGLGYGYTF
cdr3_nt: TGTGCCAGCAGGCCCTCAGGGGGCTTAGGCTATGGCTACACCTTC

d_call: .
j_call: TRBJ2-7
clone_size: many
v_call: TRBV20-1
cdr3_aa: CSARSKVSGYEQYF
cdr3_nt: TGCAGTGCTAGGTCTAAGGTGTCCGGCTACGAGCAGTACTTC

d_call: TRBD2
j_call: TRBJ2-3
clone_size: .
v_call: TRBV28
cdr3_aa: CASSLPSGSGTDTQYF
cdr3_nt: TGTGCCAGCAGTTTACCGAGCGGGAGCGGCACAGATACGCAGTATTTT

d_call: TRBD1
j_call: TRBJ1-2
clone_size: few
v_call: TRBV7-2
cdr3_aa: CASSRRQGEGYGYTF
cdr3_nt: TGTGCCAGCAGCAGACGACAGGGGGAAGGCTATGGCTACACCTTC

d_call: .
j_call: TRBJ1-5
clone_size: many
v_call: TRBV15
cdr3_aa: CATTPRRGGEPQHF
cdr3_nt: TGTGCCACCACTCCCCGCCGGGGAGGAGAGCCCCAGCATTTT

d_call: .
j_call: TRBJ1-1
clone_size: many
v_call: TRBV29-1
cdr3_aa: CSVVVTEAFF
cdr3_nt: TGCAGCGTTGTGGTCACTGAAGCTTTCTTT

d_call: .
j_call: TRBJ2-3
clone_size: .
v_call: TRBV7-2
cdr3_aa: CASKSPGTDTQYF
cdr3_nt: TGTGCCAGCAAGAGCCCAGGAACAGATACGCAGTATTTT

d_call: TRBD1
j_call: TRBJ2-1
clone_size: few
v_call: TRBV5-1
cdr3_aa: CASSWTGQGNNEQFF
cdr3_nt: TGCGCCAGCAGCTGGACCGGACAGGGGAACAATGAGCAGTTCTTC

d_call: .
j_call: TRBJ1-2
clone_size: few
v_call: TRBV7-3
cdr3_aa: CASSQGTSNYGYTF
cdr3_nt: TGTGCCAGCAGCCAAGGGACGTCTAACTATGGCTACACCTTC

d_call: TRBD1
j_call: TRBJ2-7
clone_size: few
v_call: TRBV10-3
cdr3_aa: CAISISGQGSYEQYF
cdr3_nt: TGTGCCATCAGCATTTCAGGACAGGGGTCCTACGAGCAGTACTTC

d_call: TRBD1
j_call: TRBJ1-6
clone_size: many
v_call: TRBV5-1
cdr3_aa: CASRDRTNSPLHF
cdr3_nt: TGCGCCAGCAGGGACAGGACTAATTCACCCCTCCACTTT

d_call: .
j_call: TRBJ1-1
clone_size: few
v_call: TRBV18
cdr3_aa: CASSPEMNTEAFF
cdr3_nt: TGTGCCAGCTCACCAGAAATGAACACTGAAGCTTTCTTT

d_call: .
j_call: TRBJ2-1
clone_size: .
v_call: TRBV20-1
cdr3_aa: CSAFLSSAYNEQFF
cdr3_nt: TGCAGTGCTTTCTTAAGCAGTGCCTACAATGAGCAGTTCTTC

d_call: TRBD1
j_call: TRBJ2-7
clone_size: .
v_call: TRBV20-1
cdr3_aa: CSADRGLEQYF
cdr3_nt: TGCAGTGCTGACAGGGGGCTCGAGCAGTACTTC

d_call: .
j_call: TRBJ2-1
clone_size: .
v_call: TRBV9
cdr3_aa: CASSVRPERDYEQFF
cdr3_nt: TGTGCCAGCAGCGTACGCCCGGAACGGGACTATGAGCAGTTCTTC

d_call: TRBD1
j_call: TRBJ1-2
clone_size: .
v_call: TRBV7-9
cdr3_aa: CASEQGVQWGYTF
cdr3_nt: TGTGCCAGCGAACAGGGGGTCCAGTGGGGCTACACCTTC

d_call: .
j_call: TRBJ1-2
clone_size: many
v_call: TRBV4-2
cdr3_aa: CASSQDPLTARYGYTF
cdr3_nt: TGTGCCAGCAGCCAAGATCCCCTGACAGCTCGGTATGGCTACACCTTC

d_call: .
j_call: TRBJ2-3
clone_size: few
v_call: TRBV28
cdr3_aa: CASSFRRADTQYF
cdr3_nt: TGTGCCAGCAGTTTTCGCAGGGCAGATACGCAGTATTTT

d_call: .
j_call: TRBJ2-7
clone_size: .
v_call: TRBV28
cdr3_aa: CASKVAPTSYEQYF
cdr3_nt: TGTGCCAGCAAGGTGGCGCCTACCTCCTACGAGCAGTACTTC

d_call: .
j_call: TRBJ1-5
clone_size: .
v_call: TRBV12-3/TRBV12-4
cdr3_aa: CASARGVRQPQHF
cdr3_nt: TGTGCCAGCGCCCGCGGGGTTCGTCAGCCCCAGCATTTT

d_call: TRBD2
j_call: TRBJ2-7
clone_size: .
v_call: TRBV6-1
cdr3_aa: CASSPGLAALYEQYF
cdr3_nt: TGTGCCAGCAGTCCGGGACTAGCGGCGCTCTACGAGCAGTACTTC

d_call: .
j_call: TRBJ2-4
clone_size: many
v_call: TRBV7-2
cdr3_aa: CASSLGSTGRLVGSIQYF
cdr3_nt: TGTGCCAGCAGCTTAGGCTCGACAGGGAGGCTCGTGGGGAGCATTCAGTACTTC

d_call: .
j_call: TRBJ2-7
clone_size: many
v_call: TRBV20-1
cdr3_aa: CSARDRPAYEQYF
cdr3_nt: TGCAGTGCTAGAGATAGACCGGCCTACGAGCAGTACTTC

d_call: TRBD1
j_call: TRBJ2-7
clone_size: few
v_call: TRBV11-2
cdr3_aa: CASSLQDWTGVSEQYF
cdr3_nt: TGTGCCAGCAGCCTCCAGGATTGGACAGGGGTCTCCGAGCAGTACTTC

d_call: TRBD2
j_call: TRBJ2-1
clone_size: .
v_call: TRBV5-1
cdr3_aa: CATRASGDYDEQFF
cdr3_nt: TGCGCCACCCGAGCTAGCGGCGACTATGATGAGCAGTTCTTC

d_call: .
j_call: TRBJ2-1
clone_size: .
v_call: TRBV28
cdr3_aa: CASSPLMSEQFF
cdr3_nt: TGTGCCAGCAGTCCCCTCATGAGTGAGCAGTTCTTC

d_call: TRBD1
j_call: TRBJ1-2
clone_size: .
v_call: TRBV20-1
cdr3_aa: CSATPPGGFGYTF
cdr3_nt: TGCAGTGCTACCCCCCCAGGGGGCTTTGGCTACACCTTC

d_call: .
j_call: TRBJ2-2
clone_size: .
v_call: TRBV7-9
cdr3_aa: CASSLLANTGELFF
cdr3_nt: TGTGCCAGCAGCTTATTAGCGAACACCGGGGAGCTGTTTTTT

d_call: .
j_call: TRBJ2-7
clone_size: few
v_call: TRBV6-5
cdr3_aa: CASSYDIAFAYYEQYF
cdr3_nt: TGTGCCAGCAGCTACGACATCGCATTCGCCTACTACGAGCAGTACTTC

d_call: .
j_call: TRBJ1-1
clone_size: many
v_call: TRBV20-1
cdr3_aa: CSARAMSGGENTEAFF
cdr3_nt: TGCAGTGCTAGGGCCATGAGTGGTGGAGAGAACACTGAAGCTTTCTTT